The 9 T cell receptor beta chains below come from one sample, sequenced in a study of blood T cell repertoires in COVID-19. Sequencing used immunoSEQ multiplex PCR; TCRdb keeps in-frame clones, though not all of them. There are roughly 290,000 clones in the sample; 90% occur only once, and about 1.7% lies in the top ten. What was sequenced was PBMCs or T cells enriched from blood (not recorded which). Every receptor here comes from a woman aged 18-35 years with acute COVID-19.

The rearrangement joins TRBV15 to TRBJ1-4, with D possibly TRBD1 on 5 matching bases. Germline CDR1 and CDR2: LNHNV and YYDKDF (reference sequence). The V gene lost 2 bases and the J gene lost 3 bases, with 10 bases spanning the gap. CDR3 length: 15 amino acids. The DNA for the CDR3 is TGTGCCACCAGCAGACTAGGACAAGCTAATGAAAAACTGTTTTTT. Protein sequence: CATSRLGQANEKLFF.

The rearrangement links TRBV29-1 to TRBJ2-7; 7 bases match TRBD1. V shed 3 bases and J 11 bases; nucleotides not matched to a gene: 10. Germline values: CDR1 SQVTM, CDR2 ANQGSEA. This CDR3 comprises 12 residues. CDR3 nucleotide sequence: TGCAGCGTTGATTACGGGACAGATCTTGAGTACTTC. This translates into CSVDYGTDLEYF.

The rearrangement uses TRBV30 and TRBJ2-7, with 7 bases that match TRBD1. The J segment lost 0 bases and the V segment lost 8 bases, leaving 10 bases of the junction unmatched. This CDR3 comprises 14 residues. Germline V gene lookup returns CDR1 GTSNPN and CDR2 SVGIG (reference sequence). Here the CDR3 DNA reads TGTGCCGGACGCCGGGACAGAGCCTCCTACGAGCAGTACTTC. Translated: CAGRRDRASYEQYF.

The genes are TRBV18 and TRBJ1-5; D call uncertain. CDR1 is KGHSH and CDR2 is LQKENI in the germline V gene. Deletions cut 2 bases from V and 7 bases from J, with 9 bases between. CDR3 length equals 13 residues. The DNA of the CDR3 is TGTGCCAGCTCACCAAACCGGGAACAGCCCCAGCATTTT. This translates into CASSPNREQPQHF.

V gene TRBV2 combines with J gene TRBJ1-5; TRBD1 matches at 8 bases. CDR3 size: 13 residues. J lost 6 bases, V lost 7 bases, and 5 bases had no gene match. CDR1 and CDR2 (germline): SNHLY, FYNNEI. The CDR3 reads CASTGTGGQPQHF. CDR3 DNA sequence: TGTGCCAGCACCGGGACAGGCGGTCAGCCCCAGCATTTT. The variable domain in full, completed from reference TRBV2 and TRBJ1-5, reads EPEVTQTPSHQVTQMGQEVILRCVPISNHLYFYWYRQILGQKVEFLVSFYNNEISEKSEIFDDQFSVERPDGSNFTLKIRSTKLEDSAMYFCASTGTGGQPQHFGDGTRLSIL.

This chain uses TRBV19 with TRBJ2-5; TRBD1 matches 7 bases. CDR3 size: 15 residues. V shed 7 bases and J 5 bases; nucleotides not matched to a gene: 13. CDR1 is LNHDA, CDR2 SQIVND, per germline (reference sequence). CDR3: CASKKQGSTRETQYF. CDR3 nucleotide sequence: TGTGCCAGTAAAAAACAGGGGTCGACTCGGGAGACCCAGTACTTC.

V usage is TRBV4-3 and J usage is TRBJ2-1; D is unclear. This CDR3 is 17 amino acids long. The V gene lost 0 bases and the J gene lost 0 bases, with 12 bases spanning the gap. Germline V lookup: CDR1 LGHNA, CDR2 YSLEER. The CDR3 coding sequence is TGCGCCAGCAGCCAAGACCTCAGTTCAAGCTCCTACAATGAGCAGTTCTTC. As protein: CASSQDLSSSSYNEQFF.

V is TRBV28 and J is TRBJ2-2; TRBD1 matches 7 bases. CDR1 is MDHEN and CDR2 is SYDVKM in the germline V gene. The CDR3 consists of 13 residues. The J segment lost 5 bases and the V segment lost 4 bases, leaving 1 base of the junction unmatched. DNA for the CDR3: TGTGCCAGCAGTTACAGGGGAACCGGGGAGCTGTTTTTT. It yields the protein CASSYRGTGELFF.

Here the CDR3 reads CSAKRNNEQFF. The CDR3 coding sequence is TGCAGTGCTAAGCGGAACAATGAGCAGTTCTTC. The chain employs TRBV20-1 and TRBJ2-1; tentatively, D is TRBD2 (5 bases). Per the germline V gene, CDR1 is DFQATT and CDR2 is SNEGSKA (reference sequence). V lost 4 bases to trimming and J lost 5 bases, with 6 bases between them. The CDR3 contains 11 residues.